Below, 22 T cell receptor beta chains from the same sample are listed, as sequenced in a study of blood T cell repertoires in COVID-19 (dated by TCRdb to the early 2020s). The library was made by the immunoSEQ multiplex PCR assay. TCRdb took this table from immuneACCESS and kept in-frame rearrangements with V and J called. Such tables lack part of the clones; where checked against another copy, unresolved V genes explain under half of the gap, and the rest is unexplained. Here the sample has 85,000 to 130,000 clones; approximately 83% occur a single time. Roughly 3% of the sample comes from the top ten. Sequences were obtained from PBMCs or T cells enriched from blood (not recorded which). The origin of the receptors is a woman between 50 and 59 years old who had recovered from COVID-19.

The V gene is TRBV6-4, the J gene TRBJ2-1; D perhaps matches TRBD2 (6 bases). This CDR3 is built from 15 residues. Per the germline V gene, CDR1 is MRHNA and CDR2 is SNTAGT. Trimming left V 3 bases short and J 7 bases short, with 16 bases between. This CDR3 reads CASSEGVADYNEQFF. CDR3 DNA sequence: TGTGCCAGCAGTGAAGGAGTAGCGGATTATAATGAGCAGTTCTTC.

This clone was counted once. V gene TRBV15 combines with J gene TRBJ2-5; 9 bases map to TRBD1. There are 13 residues in the CDR3. The trim removed 5 bases at V and 3 bases at J, leaving 1 base unmatched. The V gene's germline CDR1 is LNHNV and CDR2 YYDKDF (reference sequence). Written as DNA, the CDR3 is TGTGCCACCAGCCGGACAGGGGAAGAGACCCAGTACTTC. It encodes CATSRTGEETQYF. Full variable domain (remainder filled in from reference TRBV15 and TRBJ2-5): DAMVIQNPRYQVTQFGKPVTLSCSQTLNHNVMYWYQQKSSQAPKLLFHYYDKDFNNEADTPDNFQSRRPNTSFCFLDIRSPGLGDTAMYLCATSRTGEETQYFGPGTRLLVL.

This rearrangement joins TRBV2 to TRBJ1-5; no firm D call. This CDR3 has 15 amino acids. Deletions cut 2 bases from V and 3 bases from J, with 11 bases between. The germline gives CDR1 SNHLY, CDR2 FYNNEI. The CDR3 sequence is CASSETGNYNQPQHF. The CDR3 DNA sequence: TGTGCCAGCAGTGAAACGGGTAACTACAATCAGCCCCAGCATTTT.

The chain carries TRBV6-2 or TRBV6-3 and TRBJ1-5; 9 bases line up with TRBD1. V shed 6 bases and J 6 bases; nucleotides not matched to a gene: 3. Germline values: CDR1 MNHEY, CDR2 SVGEGT. The CDR3 extends over 13 amino acids. The DNA of the CDR3 is TGTGCCAGCAGCTCACAGGGGGCTCAGCCCCAGCATTTT. Protein: CASSSQGAQPQHF.

This chain joins TRBV7-8 and TRBJ1-1; D ambiguous. Germline CDR1 SGHVS, CDR2 FQNEAQ. V lost 0 bases and J 6 bases, leaving 8 bases between the germline ends. The CDR3 has 13 residues. The CDR3 protein is CASSLAFGSEAFF. In DNA, the CDR3 is TGTGCCAGCAGCTTAGCCTTCGGGTCTGAAGCTTTCTTT.

The genes are TRBV5-5 and TRBJ1-1; TRBD1 matches 8 bases. The length of the CDR3 is 13 residues. The germline V gene has CDR1 SGHKS and CDR2 YYEKEE (reference sequence). V lost 6 bases and J lost 9; bases outside the gene matches: 10. CDR3 region: CASTPRTGLQAFF. In nucleotides, the CDR3 is TGTGCCAGCACCCCTCGGACAGGGCTTCAAGCTTTCTTT.

The chain has TRBV6-6 and TRBJ2-1; D might be TRBD1 (6 bases). V lost 8 bases, J lost 12 bases, and 20 bases lay in between. The CDR3 loop spans 13 amino acids. Germline CDR1 MNHNY, CDR2 SVGAGI (reference sequence). This CDR3 is CASQRGWDMGQFF. The DNA of the CDR3 is TGTGCCAGCCAGAGAGGGTGGGACATGGGGCAGTTCTTC.

The rearrangement joins TRBV21-1 to TRBJ1-4; the table assigns TRBD1, which was not confirmed against the DNA. TRBV21-1 is described as a pseudogene. CDR3 length: 12 amino acids. In nucleotides, the CDR3 is TGTGCCGGAGACAGGGGAGGTGAAAAACTGTTTTTT. This translates into CAGDRGGEKLFF.

This chain uses TRBV20-1 with TRBJ2-1; D is undetermined. Germline loops: CDR1 DFQATT, CDR2 SNEGSKA (reference sequence). The V and J ends lost 3 bases and 4 bases respectively, with 7 bases between them. The length of the CDR3 is 12 residues. The CDR3 DNA is TGCAGTGCTAGTCCTAGGTACAATGAGCAGTTCTTC. Translated, it gives CSASPRYNEQFF.

The chain carries TRBV10-1 and TRBJ2-1; 15 positions agree with TRBD2. There are 16 residues in the CDR3. V dropped 4 bases and J dropped 8; count of bases not matched to a gene: 6. The germline CDR1 and CDR2 sequences are WNHNN and SYGVQD (reference sequence). DNA of the CDR3: TGCGCCAGCAGTGGGACTAGCGGGGGGGCGTGGGATGAGCAGTTCTTC. Translated, it gives CASSGTSGGAWDEQFF.

This chain connects TRBV18 to TRBJ1-1; D is perhaps TRBD1 (6 bases). V was clipped by 9 bases and J by 4 bases, with 15 bases between them. The CDR3 has 13 residues. Germline V gene sequence: CDR1 KGHSH, CDR2 LQKENI. The CDR3 DNA is TGTGCCAGTCTTTCAGGGGAGGGCACTGAAGCTTTCTTT. This translates into CASLSGEGTEAFF.

V is TRBV5-5 and J is TRBJ1-5; 9 nucleotides agree with TRBD1. The CDR3 contains 16 residues. The germline V gene encodes CDR1 SGHKS and CDR2 YYEKEE (reference sequence). The V segment lost 4 bases and the J segment 4 bases; nucleotides outside the gene matches: 9. In DNA, the CDR3 is TGTGCCAGCAGCCTCGGGACAGGGTTGGGGAATCAGCCCCAGCATTTT. Its translation is CASSLGTGLGNQPQHF.

This clone came up once. This chain uses TRBV9 with TRBJ2-2; unclear D gene. V gave up 4 bases and J gave up 0 bases, with 10 bases separating them. The germline gives CDR1 SGDLS, CDR2 YYNGEE. The CDR3 covers 15 residues. The CDR3: CASSIQSANTGELFF. The DNA of the CDR3 is TGTGCCAGCAGCATACAATCAGCGAACACCGGGGAGCTGTTTTTT.

This clone occurred once. For the CDR3, the DNA is TGTGCCAGTAGTACGTTAACGACAGACACAGATACGCAGTATTTT. It yields the protein CASSTLTTDTDTQYF. The chain couples TRBV19 to TRBJ2-3, with a weak D call TRBD1 (5 bases). The germline V gene encodes CDR1 LNHDA and CDR2 SQIVND (reference sequence). The CDR3 consists of 15 residues. The V and J ends lost 4 bases and 2 bases respectively, with 13 bases between them.

V and J are TRBV6-5 and TRBJ2-7; a weak D match, TRBD2 (6 bases). CDR1 MNHEY and CDR2 SVGAGI come from the germline V gene. The CDR3 is made up of 15 amino acids. V lost 7 bases and J 6 bases, leaving 22 bases between the germline ends. The CDR3 reads CASTKYRDSRGEQYF. CDR3 nucleotide sequence: TGTGCCAGCACCAAATACCGGGACTCTCGCGGCGAGCAGTACTTC.

V is TRBV5-1 and J is TRBJ1-6; D not certain. This CDR3 contains 15 residues. Looked up from germline, CDR1 is SGHRS and CDR2 is YFSETQ. V lost 1 base and J 8 bases, leaving 13 bases between the germline ends. CDR3 DNA: TGCGCCAGCAGCTTGCCAGGCGGAGGAGATTCACCCCTCCACTTT. Amino acid sequence: CASSLPGGGDSPLHF.

The chain recombines TRBV4-1 with TRBJ2-1, with D possibly TRBD2 on 5 matching bases. CDR1 is MGHRA and CDR2 is YSYEKL in the germline V gene. V was trimmed by 4 bases and J by 4 bases, leaving 20 bases between them. There are 17 residues in the CDR3. The CDR3: CASSLPGLAQIYNEQFF. The CDR3 bases are TGCGCCAGCAGCCTCCCCGGCCTAGCCCAAATTTACAATGAGCAGTTCTTC.

This rearrangement joins TRBV19 to TRBJ2-2, with D perhaps matching TRBD1 (6 bases). This CDR3 contains 15 residues. The ends were cut back, 3 bases at V and 3 bases at J, with 11 bases in the middle. Looked up from germline, CDR1 is LNHDA and CDR2 is SQIVND (reference sequence). CDR3 DNA sequence: TGTGCCAGTAGTATTGGGACAACTTACACCGGGGAGCTGTTTTTT. Amino acid sequence: CASSIGTTYTGELFF.

V is TRBV19 and J is TRBJ1-1; tentative D call: TRBD1 (5 bases). Trimming took 6 bases from V and 11 from J, leaving 13 bases between them. Looked up from germline, CDR1 is LNHDA and CDR2 is SQIVND (reference sequence). The CDR3 is 11 amino acids. The DNA for the CDR3 is TGTGCCAGTAGCTTAGGTCCAGGGGCTTTCTTT. Translating it yields CASSLGPGAFF.

This clone was detected a few times. This rearrangement joins TRBV7-9 to TRBJ2-5; no clear D gene. This CDR3 has 12 residues. The V and J ends lost 4 bases and 5 bases respectively, with 8 bases between them. Germline V gene data show CDR1 as SEHNR and CDR2 as FQNEAQ (reference sequence). Here the CDR3 reads CASSSNQETQYF. The CDR3 nucleotides read TGTGCCAGCAGCTCGAATCAGGAGACCCAGTACTTC.

The rearrangement links TRBV19 to TRBJ1-2, with a possible D match to TRBD1 (5 bases). V shed 4 bases and J shed 7 bases, with 16 bases lying between them. There are 14 residues in the CDR3. Germline CDR1 and CDR2: LNHDA and SQIVND (reference sequence). The CDR3 nucleotides read TGTGCCAGTAGTACGTTTTCAGTCGGGGGTGGCTACACCTTC. Protein product: CASSTFSVGGGYTF.

The chain combines TRBV18 with TRBJ1-6, with a possible D match to TRBD1 (6 bases). V was cut by 5 bases and J by 7 bases, with 15 bases left in between. This CDR3 is 15 amino acids long. Germline V gene lookup returns CDR1 KGHSH and CDR2 LQKENI. CDR3 DNA: TGTGCCAGCTCAGGATCGGACAGCTACAATTCACCCCTCCACTTT. It yields the protein CASSGSDSYNSPLHF.